The following is a T cell receptor (beta chain) sequence with its context. Trimming pared 4 bases from V and 0 bases from J, leaving 7 bases between. This CDR3 is built from 13 residues. The V gene's germline CDR1 is SGHNT and CDR2 YYREEE (reference sequence). Per the original methods: Nucleated cell counts were estimated from reference gene primer amplification. The data were produced by immunoSEQ multiplex PCR, yet TCRdb's version contains in-frame clones alone and is incomplete. The DNA was the basis for D and trimming; V, J and clone size are from that table. Of approximately 130,000 clones in the sample, 55% to 70% were seen once. This sample is drawn from a study of blood T cell repertoires in COVID-19. Study details: COVID-19 samples collected from the United States, Italy and Spain covered acute and convalescent phases. Sample material is recorded as cDNA or gDNA derived from T cells, B-cell-depleted T cells, or PBMCs.

The gene calls are TRBV5-4 and TRBJ2-5; a possible D gene is TRBD1 (5 bases). Sequencing used peripheral blood. This receptor was taken from a woman between 65 and 79 years old with acute or convalescent COVID-19. DNA for the CDR3: TGTGCCAGCAGCAGGGGATACCAAGAGACCCAGTACTTC. It translates to CASSRGYQETQYF.